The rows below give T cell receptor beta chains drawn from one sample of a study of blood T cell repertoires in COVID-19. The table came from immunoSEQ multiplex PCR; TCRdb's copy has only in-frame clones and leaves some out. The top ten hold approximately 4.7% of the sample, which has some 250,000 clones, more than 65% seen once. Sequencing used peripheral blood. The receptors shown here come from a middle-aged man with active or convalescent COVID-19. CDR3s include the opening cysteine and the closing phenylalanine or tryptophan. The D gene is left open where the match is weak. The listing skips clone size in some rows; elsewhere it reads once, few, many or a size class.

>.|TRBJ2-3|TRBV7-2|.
TGTGCCAGCAGCTCCGGGGGTAGCACAGATACGCAGTATTTT
CASSSGGSTDTQYF
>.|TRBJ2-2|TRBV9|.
TGTGCCAGCAGCCCCCGCCATGGGGGGACGAACACCGGGGAGCTGTTTTTT
CASSPRHGGTNTGELFF
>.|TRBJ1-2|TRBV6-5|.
TGTGCCAGCAGGTCCGGGGGATCGGGCTATGGCTACACCTTC
CASRSGGSGYGYTF
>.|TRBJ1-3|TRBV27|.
TGTGCCAGCAGTTTCCGCTCTGGAAACACCATATATTTT
CASSFRSGNTIYF
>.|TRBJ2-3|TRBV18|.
TGTGCCAGCTCACCAAGACAGGTCGGCACAGATACGCAGTATTTT
CASSPRQVGTDTQYF
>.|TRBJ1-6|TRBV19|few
TGTGCCAGACCGACAGGACATAGGGGGTATAATTCACCCCTCCACTTT
CARPTGHRGYNSPLHF
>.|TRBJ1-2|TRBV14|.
TGTGCCAGCAGCCAAGGTGGAGGGATCGACAACTATGGCTACACCTTC
CASSQGGGIDNYGYTF
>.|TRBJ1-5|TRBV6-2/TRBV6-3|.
TGTGCCAGCAGTTACGCATGGGGGGTCCGCAATCAGCCCCAGCATTTT
CASSYAWGVRNQPQHF
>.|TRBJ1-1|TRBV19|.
TGTGCCAGTAGTCCTCACGGAGGGGCTGAAGCTTTCTTT
CASSPHGGAEAFF
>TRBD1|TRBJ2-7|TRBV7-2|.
TGTGCCAGCAACCGGGACAGGGGTTACGAGCAGTACTTC
CASNRDRGYEQYF
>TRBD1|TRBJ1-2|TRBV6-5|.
TGTGCCAGCAGTACAGGGGGCTATGGCTACACCTTC
CASSTGGYGYTF
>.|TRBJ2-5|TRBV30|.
TGTGCCTGGATCTACCCGGGGGCAGGGGGGAGAGAGACCCAGTACTTC
CAWIYPGAGGRETQYF
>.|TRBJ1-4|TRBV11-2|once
TGTGCCAGCAGCCAGAGCGGGCAGGGTCGCGAAAAACTGTTTTTT
CASSQSGQGREKLFF
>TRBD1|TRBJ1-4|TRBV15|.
TGTGCCACCAGCCAATCCGGGACAGGGTATGAAAAACTGTTTTTT
CATSQSGTGYEKLFF
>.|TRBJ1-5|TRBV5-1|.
TGCGCCAGCAGCTTCCGAGGCCCCCCCGAACCCAATCAGCCCCAGCATTTT
CASSFRGPPEPNQPQHF
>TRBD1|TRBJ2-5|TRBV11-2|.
TGTGCCAGCAGTAGGACAGGTTGGGAGACCCAGTACTTC
CASSRTGWETQYF
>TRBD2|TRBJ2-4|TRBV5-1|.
TGCGCCAGCAGCTTGGTGGCGGGGGGGTCAAACATTCAGTACTTC
CASSLVAGGSNIQYF
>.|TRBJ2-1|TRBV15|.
TGTGCCACCAGCAGAGAAAGCCTCACGGGGAATGAGCAGTTCTTC
CATSRESLTGNEQFF
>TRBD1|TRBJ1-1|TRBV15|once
TGTGCCACCAGCAGACTCTTAGGACAGGCGCCAATAGAAGCTTTCTTT
CATSRLLGQAPIEAFF
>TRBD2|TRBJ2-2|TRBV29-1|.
TGCAGCGCCGGACTAGCGGGGGTCACCGGGGAGCTGTTTTTT
CSAGLAGVTGELFF
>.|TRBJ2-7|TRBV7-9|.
TGTGCCAGCAGCTACGGCTCCTACGAGCAGTACTTC
CASSYGSYEQYF
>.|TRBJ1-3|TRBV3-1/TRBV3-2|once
TGTGCCAGCAGCCAAGCGGGGGGGCCTGGAAACACCATATATTTT
CASSQAGGPGNTIYF
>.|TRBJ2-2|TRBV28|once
TGTGCCAGCAGTTTATCACAGGTCACCGGGGAGCTGTTTTTT
CASSLSQVTGELFF
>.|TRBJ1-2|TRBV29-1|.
TGCAGCGTTGAGGGGGAGGAAGTCGGGTATGGCTACACCTTC
CSVEGEEVGYGYTF
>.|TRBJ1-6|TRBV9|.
TGTGCCAGCAGCGTAGATGCTTTCCCAGGGAATTCACCCCTCCACTTT
CASSVDAFPGNSPLHF
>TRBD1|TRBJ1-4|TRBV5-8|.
TGTGCCAGCAGCCTGGACAGGGGGAATGAAAAACTGTTTTTT
CASSLDRGNEKLFF
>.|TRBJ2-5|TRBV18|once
TGTGCCAGCTCAGATCCGACAGAGCCCCAAGAGACCCAGTACTTC
CASSDPTEPQETQYF
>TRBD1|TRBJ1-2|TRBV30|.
TGTGCCTGGGACCGTGGACAGGAGCTTAACTATGGCTACACCTTC
CAWDRGQELNYGYTF
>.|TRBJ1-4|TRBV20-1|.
TGCAGTGCCGAGGATCTGGAAAAACTGTTTTTT
CSAEDLEKLFF
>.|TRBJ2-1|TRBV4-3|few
TGCGCCAGCAGCCTAAACCGGGGGAGATGGGATGAGCAGTTCTTC
CASSLNRGRWDEQFF
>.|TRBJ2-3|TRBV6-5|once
TGTGCCATAATCCCGAGCTCAGATACGCAGTATTTT
CAIIPSSDTQYF
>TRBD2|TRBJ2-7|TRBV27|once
TGTGCCAGCAGTTATGGGCGGGGGGCCCCCACTAACGAGCAGTACTTC
CASSYGRGAPTNEQYF
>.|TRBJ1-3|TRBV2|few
TGTGCCAGCAGTGAAGGGCCAGGGCCTGGAAACACCATATATTTT
CASSEGPGPGNTIYF
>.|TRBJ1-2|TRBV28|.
TGTGCCAGCAGTTTCTTCGGGGATGGCTACACCTTC
CASSFFGDGYTF
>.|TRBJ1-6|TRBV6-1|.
TGTGCCAGCAGTGAAGGCTACAGCAATTCACCCCTCCACTTT
CASSEGYSNSPLHF
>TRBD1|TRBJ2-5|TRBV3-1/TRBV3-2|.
TGTGCCAGCAGCCAACTATGGGGGACAGGGGAAGAGACCCAGTACTTC
CASSQLWGTGEETQYF
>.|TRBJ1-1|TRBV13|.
TGTGCCAGCAGCTTCGGGGGACGCAATGAAGCTTTCTTT
CASSFGGRNEAFF
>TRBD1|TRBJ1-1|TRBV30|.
TGTGCCTGCCACAGGGGGGGCACTGAAGCTTTCTTT
CACHRGGTEAFF
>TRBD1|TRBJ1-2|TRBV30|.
TGTGCCTGGAGTGGAACAGGGGTCGGCTACACCTTC
CAWSGTGVGYTF
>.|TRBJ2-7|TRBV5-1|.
TGCGCCAGCAGCTGGCAGGGGAGCTCCTACGAGCAGTACTTC
CASSWQGSSYEQYF
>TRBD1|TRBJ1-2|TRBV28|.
TGTGCCAGCAGTCCTCTCCGGGACAGCTATGGCTACACCTTC
CASSPLRDSYGYTF
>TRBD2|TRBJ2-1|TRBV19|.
TGTGCCAGTAGTGGCATGGAGACTAGCAGTGAGCAGTTCTTC
CASSGMETSSEQFF
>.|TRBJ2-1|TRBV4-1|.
TGCGCCAGCAGCCTAATAGGACAGAACTCCTACAATGAGCAGTTCTTC
CASSLIGQNSYNEQFF
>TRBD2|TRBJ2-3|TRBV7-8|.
TGTGCCAGCAGCTTACCTAGCGGTCTCACAGATACGCAGTATTTT
CASSLPSGLTDTQYF
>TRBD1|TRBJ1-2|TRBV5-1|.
TGCGCCAGCAGCTTGGTAGGGGGCGGGACAGGGGTCGATGGCTACACCTTC
CASSLVGGGTGVDGYTF
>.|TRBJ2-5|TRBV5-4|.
TGTGCCAGCAGCTCCCCTCGGGGCCAAGAGACCCAGTACTTC
CASSSPRGQETQYF
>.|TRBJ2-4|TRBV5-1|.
TGCGCCAGCAGCTTTGGAACAGAAGCCAAAAACATTCAGTACTTC
CASSFGTEAKNIQYF
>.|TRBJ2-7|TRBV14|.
TGTGCCAGCAGCCAAGATCCTCCCTATGTGGAGCAGTACTTC
CASSQDPPYVEQYF
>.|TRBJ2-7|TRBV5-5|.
TGTGCCAGCAGCTTGGCTACAGTCAGCTCCTACGAGCAGTACTTC
CASSLATVSSYEQYF
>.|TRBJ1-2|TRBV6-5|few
TGTGCCAGCAGGCCTCGGGTCCGCGGGGACTATGGCTACACCTTC
CASRPRVRGDYGYTF
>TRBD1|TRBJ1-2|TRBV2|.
TGTGCCAGCAAGGAACAGGGGCTGGGTAACTATGGCTACACCTTC
CASKEQGLGNYGYTF
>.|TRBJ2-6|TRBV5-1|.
TGCGCCAGCAGCTTGGACATTAGGGGCTCTGGGGCCAACGTCCTGACTTTC
CASSLDIRGSGANVLTF
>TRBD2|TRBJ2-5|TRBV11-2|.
TGTGCCAGCAGCTTAGGGTCGACTAGCTCCTCCCAAGAGACCCAGTACTTC
CASSLGSTSSSQETQYF